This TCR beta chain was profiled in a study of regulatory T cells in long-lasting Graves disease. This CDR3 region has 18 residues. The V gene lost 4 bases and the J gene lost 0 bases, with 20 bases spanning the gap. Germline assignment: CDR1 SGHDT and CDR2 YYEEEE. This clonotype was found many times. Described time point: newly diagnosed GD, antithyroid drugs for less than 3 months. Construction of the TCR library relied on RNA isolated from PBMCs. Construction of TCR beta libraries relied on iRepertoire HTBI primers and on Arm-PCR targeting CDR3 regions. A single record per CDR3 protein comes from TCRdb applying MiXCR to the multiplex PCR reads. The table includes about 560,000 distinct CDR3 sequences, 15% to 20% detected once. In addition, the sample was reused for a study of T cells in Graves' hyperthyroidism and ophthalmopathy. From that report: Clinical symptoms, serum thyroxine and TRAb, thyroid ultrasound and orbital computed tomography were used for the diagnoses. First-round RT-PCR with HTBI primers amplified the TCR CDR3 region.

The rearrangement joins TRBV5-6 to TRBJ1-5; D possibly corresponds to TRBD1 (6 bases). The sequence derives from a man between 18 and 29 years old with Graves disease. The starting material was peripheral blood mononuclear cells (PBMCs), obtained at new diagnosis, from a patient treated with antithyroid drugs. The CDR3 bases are TGTGCCAGCAGCCGAACAGGGAGGGAACTTTATAGCAATCAGCCCCAGCATTTT. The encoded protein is CASSRTGRELYSNQPQHF.